This T cell receptor (beta chain) was identified during a study of shared clonotypes between healthy human individuals. A note on this clone: The sample contains more than one DNA sequence encoding this CDR3.

CDR3 length: 14 residues. V lost 3 bases and J lost 2; bases outside the gene matches: 3. Germline V gene sequence: CDR1 MDHEN, CDR2 SYDVKM. Caucasian adults living in Nashville, Tennessee, provided all samples. Repertoires were generated with immunoSEQ multiplex PCR, while TCRdb's copy carries only in-frame clones and drops some. The sample carries roughly 2,500,000 clones, over 85% recorded once. The TCR comes from a young man in good health. Some clones in this sample may be carry-over from other donors' samples. Sequencing input: naive CD4+ T cells from PBMCs. Subset here: CD45RA+ positively selected. The chain carries TRBV28 and TRBJ1-1; 7 bases fit TRBD1. Here the CDR3 reads CASSLLGGNTEAFF. Here the CDR3 DNA reads TGTGCCAGCAGTTTGCTAGGGGGCAACACTGAAGCTTTCTTT. The variable domain in full, with the rest retrieved from reference TRBV28 and TRBJ1-1, is DVKVTQSSRYLVKRTGEKVFLECVQDMDHENMFWYRQDPGLGLRLIYFSYDVKMKEKGDIPEGYSVSREKKERFSLILESASTNQTSMYLCASSLLGGNTEAFFGQGTRLTVV.